The rows below give T cell receptor beta chains drawn from one sample of a study of shared clonotypes between healthy human individuals. Produced via immunoSEQ multiplex PCR; TCRdb's table is partial and in-frame only. The sample lists 1,500,000 or so clones; around 98.5% were seen once. The sequenced material came from naive CD4+ T cells sorted from blood. Every receptor here comes from a man aged 30-40 years in good health. CDR3s include the opening cysteine and the closing phenylalanine or tryptophan. The D gene is left open where the match is weak. The listing skips clone size in some rows; elsewhere it reads once, few, many or a size class.

d_gene: NA
j_gene: TRBJ1-4
v_gene: TRBV6-6
abundance: NA
CDR3aa: CASSYSPGVLVEKLFF
CDR3nt: TGTGCCAGCAGTTACTCGCCAGGGGTTTTGGTGGAAAAACTGTTTTTT

d_gene: NA
j_gene: TRBJ2-3
v_gene: TRBV5-1
abundance: once
CDR3aa: CASSHGGDTQYF
CDR3nt: TGCGCCAGCAGCCATGGGGGGGATACGCAGTATTTT

d_gene: TRBD1
j_gene: TRBJ2-7
v_gene: TRBV7-6
abundance: NA
CDR3aa: CASSLRTGGGEQYF
CDR3nt: TGTGCCAGCAGCCTACGGACAGGGGGTGGAGAGCAGTACTTC

d_gene: NA
j_gene: TRBJ2-2
v_gene: TRBV5-4
abundance: NA
CDR3aa: CAPRWKAPNTGELFF
CDR3nt: TGTGCCCCCCGCTGGAAGGCTCCCAACACCGGGGAGCTGTTTTTT

d_gene: NA
j_gene: TRBJ1-5
v_gene: TRBV30
abundance: NA
CDR3aa: CAWSPSNQPQHF
CDR3nt: TGTGCCTGGAGCCCTAGCAATCAGCCCCAGCATTTT

d_gene: TRBD1
j_gene: TRBJ2-2
v_gene: TRBV29-1
abundance: NA
CDR3aa: CSVHNTGEHTGELSF
CDR3nt: TGCAGCGTCCACAATACAGGGGAACACACCGGGGAGCTGTCTTTT

d_gene: NA
j_gene: TRBJ2-3
v_gene: TRBV5-1
abundance: NA
CDR3aa: CASSSGAPRDTQYF
CDR3nt: TGCGCCAGCAGCTCCGGGGCCCCCAGGGATACGCAGTATTTT

d_gene: NA
j_gene: TRBJ1-5
v_gene: TRBV6-1
abundance: NA
CDR3aa: CASSEASAIGNQPQHF
CDR3nt: TGTGCCAGCAGTGAAGCGTCTGCGATAGGCAATCAGCCCCAGCATTTT

d_gene: NA
j_gene: TRBJ2-7
v_gene: TRBV7-2
abundance: NA
CDR3aa: CASSLWLEAYEQYF
CDR3nt: TGTGCCAGCAGCTTATGGCTGGAAGCCTACGAGCAGTACTTC

d_gene: NA
j_gene: TRBJ1-2
v_gene: TRBV9
abundance: NA
CDR3aa: CASSATWGVGVGGYTF
CDR3nt: TGTGCCAGCAGCGCAACGTGGGGTGTGGGGGTAGGTGGCTACACCTTC

d_gene: TRBD1
j_gene: TRBJ1-1
v_gene: TRBV5-1
abundance: NA
CDR3aa: CASSSDTGGPEAFF
CDR3nt: TGCGCCAGCAGCTCGGACACAGGGGGCCCTGAAGCTTTCTTT

d_gene: NA
j_gene: TRBJ2-1
v_gene: TRBV11-2
abundance: NA
CDR3aa: CASSPRAGTEYNEQFF
CDR3nt: TGTGCCAGCAGCCCAAGAGCCGGTACAGAGTACAATGAGCAGTTCTTC

d_gene: NA
j_gene: TRBJ1-4
v_gene: TRBV28
abundance: once
CDR3aa: CASSLQYEKLFF
CDR3nt: TGTGCCAGCAGTTTACAATATGAAAAACTGTTTTTT

d_gene: NA
j_gene: TRBJ2-5
v_gene: TRBV30
abundance: NA
CDR3aa: CAWSVALGLLGNF
CDR3nt: TGTGCCTGGAGTGTCGCTTTGGGACTCCTCGGGAACTTC

d_gene: NA
j_gene: TRBJ2-7
v_gene: TRBV7-2
abundance: NA
CDR3aa: CASSLTIWNSYEQYF
CDR3nt: TGTGCCAGCAGCTTAACGATTTGGAACTCCTACGAGCAGTACTTC

d_gene: NA
j_gene: TRBJ2-7
v_gene: TRBV25-1
abundance: NA
CDR3aa: CASSDLSKTYEQYF
CDR3nt: TGTGCCAGCAGTGACCTCTCGAAGACCTACGAGCAGTACTTC

d_gene: NA
j_gene: TRBJ2-1
v_gene: TRBV7-9
abundance: NA
CDR3aa: CASSATGEQGTYNEQFF
CDR3nt: TGTGCCAGCAGCGCCACCGGGGAGCAGGGAACATACAATGAGCAGTTCTTC

d_gene: TRBD2
j_gene: TRBJ2-3
v_gene: TRBV9
abundance: NA
CDR3aa: CASSVGLAAGGTDTQYF
CDR3nt: TGTGCCAGCAGCGTAGGACTAGCTGCCGGGGGCACAGATACGCAGTATTTT

d_gene: NA
j_gene: TRBJ2-4
v_gene: TRBV15
abundance: NA
CDR3aa: CATSRDGLIDGTGGVAKNIQYF
CDR3nt: TGTGCCACCAGCAGAGATGGCCTTATCGACGGGACCGGCGGGGTGGCCAAAAACATTCAGTACTTC

d_gene: NA
j_gene: TRBJ2-5
v_gene: TRBV5-1
abundance: NA
CDR3aa: CASSPGLTRETQYF
CDR3nt: TGCGCCAGCAGCCCCGGACTAACCCGAGAGACCCAGTACTTC

d_gene: TRBD2
j_gene: TRBJ2-2
v_gene: TRBV28
abundance: NA
CDR3aa: CASSFGLAGELFF
CDR3nt: TGTGCCAGCAGTTTCGGACTAGCCGGGGAGCTGTTTTTT

d_gene: NA
j_gene: TRBJ1-2
v_gene: TRBV10-2
abundance: NA
CDR3aa: CASKDGTYGYTF
CDR3nt: TGCGCCAGCAAGGACGGAACCTATGGCTACACCTTC

d_gene: NA
j_gene: TRBJ2-1
v_gene: TRBV20-1
abundance: once
CDR3aa: CSAREQFF
CDR3nt: TGCAGTGCTAGAGAGCAGTTCTTC

d_gene: NA
j_gene: TRBJ2-1
v_gene: TRBV4-1
abundance: NA
CDR3aa: CASRGTDSIRRLGINEQFF
CDR3nt: TGCGCCAGCCGCGGAACGGACAGCATTCGGAGACTGGGTATCAATGAGCAGTTCTTC

d_gene: NA
j_gene: TRBJ2-2
v_gene: TRBV19
abundance: NA
CDR3aa: CASSIYNTGELFF
CDR3nt: TGTGCCAGTAGTATATACAACACCGGGGAGCTGTTTTTT

d_gene: NA
j_gene: TRBJ2-1
v_gene: TRBV7-3
abundance: NA
CDR3aa: CASSLPDRGSNEQFF
CDR3nt: TGTGCCAGCAGCTTACCCGACCGGGGGAGTAATGAGCAGTTCTTC

d_gene: TRBD2
j_gene: TRBJ2-7
v_gene: TRBV30
abundance: NA
CDR3aa: CAWRTSGGDGRQYF
CDR3nt: TGTGCCTGGAGGACTAGCGGGGGGGATGGACGGCAGTACTTC

d_gene: TRBD2
j_gene: TRBJ2-2
v_gene: TRBV9
abundance: NA
CDR3aa: CASRGGEGRTGELFF
CDR3nt: TGTGCCAGCAGAGGTGGGGAGGGCCGCACCGGGGAGCTGTTTTTT

d_gene: NA
j_gene: TRBJ2-7
v_gene: TRBV5-6
abundance: NA
CDR3aa: CASKGRPQGSSYEQYF
CDR3nt: TGTGCCAGCAAGGGGCGGCCTCAAGGTAGCTCCTACGAGCAGTACTTC

d_gene: TRBD1
j_gene: TRBJ1-4
v_gene: TRBV7-9
abundance: NA
CDR3aa: CALEGTGDEKLFF
CDR3nt: TGTGCCCTGGAAGGGACAGGGGATGAAAAACTGTTTTTT

d_gene: TRBD2
j_gene: TRBJ2-5
v_gene: TRBV5-1
abundance: NA
CDR3aa: CASSPQASGPQETQYF
CDR3nt: TGCGCCAGCAGCCCCCAGGCTAGCGGACCCCAAGAGACCCAGTACTTC

d_gene: NA
j_gene: TRBJ2-1
v_gene: TRBV4-2
abundance: NA
CDR3aa: CASSQALSSYNEQFF
CDR3nt: TGTGCCAGCAGCCAAGCCCTCTCCTCCTACAATGAGCAGTTCTTC

d_gene: NA
j_gene: TRBJ2-5
v_gene: TRBV7-8
abundance: NA
CDR3aa: CASSLEQGIAQYF
CDR3nt: TGTGCCAGCAGCTTAGAGCAGGGGATAGCCCAGTACTTC

d_gene: TRBD1
j_gene: TRBJ2-2
v_gene: TRBV6-1
abundance: NA
CDR3aa: CASTGTGNTGELFF
CDR3nt: TGTGCCAGCACTGGGACAGGGAACACCGGGGAGCTGTTTTTT

d_gene: NA
j_gene: TRBJ1-5
v_gene: TRBV7-9
abundance: NA
CDR3aa: CASSPGGRAFNQPQHF
CDR3nt: TGTGCCAGCAGCCCCGGAGGCAGGGCATTCAATCAGCCCCAGCATTTT

d_gene: TRBD1
j_gene: TRBJ2-7
v_gene: TRBV18
abundance: NA
CDR3aa: CASSPTHTGDEQYF
CDR3nt: TGTGCCAGCTCACCAACCCATACAGGGGACGAGCAGTACTTC

d_gene: NA
j_gene: TRBJ2-3
v_gene: TRBV5-6
abundance: NA
CDR3aa: CASSLWATLYTDTQYF
CDR3nt: TGTGCCAGCAGCTTGTGGGCCACTCTGTACACAGATACGCAGTATTTT

d_gene: TRBD1
j_gene: TRBJ2-1
v_gene: TRBV19
abundance: NA
CDR3aa: CASRGQIYNEQFF
CDR3nt: TGTGCCAGCCGGGGACAGATATACAATGAGCAGTTCTTC

d_gene: NA
j_gene: TRBJ1-2
v_gene: TRBV25-1
abundance: NA
CDR3aa: CASSVGLTQNYTF
CDR3nt: TGTGCCAGCAGTGTGGGGCTGACCCAGAACTACACCTTC

d_gene: NA
j_gene: TRBJ2-7
v_gene: TRBV11-2
abundance: NA
CDR3aa: CASSFGGNSYEQYF
CDR3nt: TGTGCCAGCAGCTTTGGCGGGAACTCCTACGAGCAGTACTTC

d_gene: TRBD1
j_gene: TRBJ1-1
v_gene: TRBV5-5
abundance: NA
CDR3aa: CASSGGTGTALGTEAFF
CDR3nt: TGTGCCAGCAGCGGAGGGACAGGGACTGCTCTCGGCACTGAAGCTTTCTTT

d_gene: NA
j_gene: TRBJ2-7
v_gene: TRBV28
abundance: NA
CDR3aa: CATLSHSYEQYF
CDR3nt: TGTGCCACCTTGAGCCACTCCTACGAGCAGTACTTC

d_gene: NA
j_gene: TRBJ1-1
v_gene: TRBV19
abundance: NA
CDR3aa: CASSMVGTEAFF
CDR3nt: TGTGCCAGTAGTATGGTGGGCACTGAAGCTTTCTTT

d_gene: NA
j_gene: TRBJ2-7
v_gene: TRBV2
abundance: NA
CDR3aa: CASSGRRPSYEQYF
CDR3nt: TGTGCCAGCAGTGGGCGGAGGCCCTCCTACGAGCAGTACTTC

d_gene: NA
j_gene: TRBJ2-7
v_gene: TRBV21-1
abundance: NA
CDR3aa: CASSILTQTYEQYF
CDR3nt: TGTGCCAGCAGCATTTTGACACAAACCTACGAGCAGTACTTC

d_gene: NA
j_gene: TRBJ2-7
v_gene: TRBV7-9
abundance: once
CDR3aa: CASSLDYGTHEQYF
CDR3nt: TGTGCCAGCAGCTTAGATTACGGGACCCACGAGCAGTACTTC

d_gene: NA
j_gene: TRBJ2-2
v_gene: TRBV18
abundance: NA
CDR3aa: CASSKTGSTGELFF
CDR3nt: TGTGCCAGCTCAAAGACAGGATCGACCGGGGAGCTGTTTTTT

d_gene: NA
j_gene: TRBJ2-3
v_gene: TRBV5-4
abundance: NA
CDR3aa: CASSFRGSTDTQYF
CDR3nt: TGTGCCAGCAGCTTCAGGGGAAGCACAGATACGCAGTATTTT

d_gene: NA
j_gene: TRBJ2-5
v_gene: TRBV5-1
abundance: once
CDR3aa: CASGPSNRVLGQTQYF
CDR3nt: TGCGCCAGCGGACCCAGTAATCGGGTTCTGGGTCAGACCCAGTACTTC

d_gene: NA
j_gene: TRBJ1-3
v_gene: TRBV11-2
abundance: NA
CDR3aa: CASSLARSSGNTIYF
CDR3nt: TGTGCCAGCAGCTTAGCTAGGAGCTCTGGAAACACCATATATTTT

d_gene: TRBD2
j_gene: TRBJ2-1
v_gene: TRBV29-1
abundance: NA
CDR3aa: CSVASGRINEQFF
CDR3nt: TGCAGCGTTGCCAGCGGGAGGATCAATGAGCAGTTCTTC

d_gene: NA
j_gene: TRBJ2-6
v_gene: TRBV28
abundance: NA
CDR3aa: CASTRGAGANVLTF
CDR3nt: TGTGCCAGCACCCGAGGGGCCGGGGCCAACGTCCTGACTTTC

d_gene: NA
j_gene: TRBJ1-1
v_gene: TRBV27
abundance: NA
CDR3aa: CASSLQGRGSNVDTEAFF
CDR3nt: TGTGCCAGCAGTTTACAAGGCAGGGGTAGTAATGTGGACACTGAAGCTTTCTTT

d_gene: NA
j_gene: TRBJ1-1
v_gene: TRBV29-1
abundance: NA
CDR3aa: CSAQAGRGYTEAFF
CDR3nt: TGCAGCGCCCAGGCAGGCCGGGGATACACTGAAGCTTTCTTT

d_gene: TRBD1
j_gene: TRBJ1-5
v_gene: TRBV18
abundance: NA
CDR3aa: CASSLRQGDQPQHF
CDR3nt: TGTGCCAGCTCGCTTCGACAGGGGGATCAGCCCCAGCATTTT